This T cell receptor beta chain was recovered during a study of blood T cell repertoires in COVID-19. Germline V gene sequence: CDR1 SGHDN, CDR2 FVKESK. This CDR3 is 13 amino acids long. The V end lost 5 bases, the J end lost 1 base, and 8 bases lay between the germline ends. The protocol was immunoSEQ multiplex PCR, while the TCRdb copy is restricted to in-frame clones and leaves out a portion. The table has about 53,000 clones, approximately 90% seen once. The receptor was isolated from a man older than 75 with acute or convalescent COVID-19. The sequencing sample was made of peripheral blood. J is TRBJ1-1 and V is TRBV14, with D maybe TRBD1 (5 bases). The CDR3 spells CASSVGGNTEAFF. The DNA of the CDR3 is TGTGCCAGCAGCGTCGGGGGGAACACTGAAGCTTTCTTT.